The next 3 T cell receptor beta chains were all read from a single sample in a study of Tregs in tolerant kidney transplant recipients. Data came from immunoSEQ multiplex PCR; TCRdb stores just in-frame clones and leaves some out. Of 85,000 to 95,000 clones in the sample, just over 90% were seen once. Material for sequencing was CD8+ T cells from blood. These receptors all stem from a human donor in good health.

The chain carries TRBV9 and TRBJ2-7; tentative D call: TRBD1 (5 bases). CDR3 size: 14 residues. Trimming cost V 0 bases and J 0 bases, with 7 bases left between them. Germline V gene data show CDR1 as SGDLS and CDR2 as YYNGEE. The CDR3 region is CASSVGQSSYEQYF. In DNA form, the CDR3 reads TGTGCCAGCAGCGTAGGACAGAGCTCCTACGAGCAGTACTTC.

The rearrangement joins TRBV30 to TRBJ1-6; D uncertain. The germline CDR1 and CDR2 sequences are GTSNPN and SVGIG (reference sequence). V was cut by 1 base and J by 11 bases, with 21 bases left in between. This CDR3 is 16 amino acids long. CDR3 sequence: CAWSAWAMGNGAPLHF. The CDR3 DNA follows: TGTGCCTGGAGTGCATGGGCCATGGGAAACGGGGCACCCCTCCACTTT.

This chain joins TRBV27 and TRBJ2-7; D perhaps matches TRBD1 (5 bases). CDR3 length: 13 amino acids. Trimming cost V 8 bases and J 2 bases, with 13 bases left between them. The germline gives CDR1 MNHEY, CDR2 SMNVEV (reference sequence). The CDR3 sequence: CASGRTDTYEQYF. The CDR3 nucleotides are TGTGCCAGCGGTAGAACGGACACCTACGAGCAGTACTTC.